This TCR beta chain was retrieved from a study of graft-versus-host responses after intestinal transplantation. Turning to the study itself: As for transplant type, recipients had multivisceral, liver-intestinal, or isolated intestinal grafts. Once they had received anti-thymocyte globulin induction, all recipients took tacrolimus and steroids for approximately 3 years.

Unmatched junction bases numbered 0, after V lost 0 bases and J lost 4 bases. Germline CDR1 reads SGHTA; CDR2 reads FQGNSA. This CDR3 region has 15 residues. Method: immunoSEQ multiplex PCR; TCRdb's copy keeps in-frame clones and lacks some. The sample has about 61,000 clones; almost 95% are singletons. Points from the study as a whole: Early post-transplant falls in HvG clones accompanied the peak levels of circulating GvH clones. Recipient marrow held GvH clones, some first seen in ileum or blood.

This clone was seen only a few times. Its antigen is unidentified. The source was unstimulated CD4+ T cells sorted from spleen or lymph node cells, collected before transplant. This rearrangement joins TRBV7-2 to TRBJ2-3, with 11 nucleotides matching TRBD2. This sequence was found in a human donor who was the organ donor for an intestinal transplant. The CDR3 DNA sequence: TGTGCCAGCAGCTTAGCTAGCGGGGGGGCAGATACGCAGTATTTT. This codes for CASSLASGGADTQYF. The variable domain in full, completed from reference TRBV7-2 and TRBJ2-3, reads GAGVSQSPSNKVTEKGKDVELRCDPISGHTALYWYRQSLGQGLEFLIYFQGNSAPDKSGLPSDRFSAERTGGSVSTLTIQRTQQEDSAVYLCASSLASGGADTQYFGPGTRLTVL.